The 29 T cell receptor beta chains listed next were all sequenced from one sample in a study of blood T cell repertoires in COVID-19 (dated by TCRdb to the early 2020s). Libraries were constructed by the immunoSEQ multiplex PCR assay. Sourced from immuneACCESS, this table was stored by TCRdb with only in-frame sequences that have V and J called. A share of the clones is absent; for the studies checked, an unresolved V gene accounts for under half, and the remainder has no known explanation. This sample holds 150,000 or so clones; roughly three quarters were observed only once. Clones ranked in the top ten supply approximately 1.9% of the sample. Sequenced material: peripheral blood. These receptor sequences come from a woman between 70 and 85 years old with acute or convalescent COVID-19.

V and J are TRBV15 and TRBJ1-5, with unresolved D. The CDR3 contains 13 residues. The V end lost 1 base, the J end lost 4 bases, and 5 bases lay between the germline ends. From germline, CDR1 is LNHNV and CDR2 YYDKDF (reference sequence). This CDR3 reads CATSRGRNQPQHF. The DNA for the CDR3 is TGTGCCACCAGCAGAGGGAGAAATCAGCCCCAGCATTTT.

CDR3 loop: CASSGGTSYEQYF. CDR3 nucleotide sequence: TGTGCCAGCAGCGGTGGGACTTCTTACGAGCAGTACTTC. This chain joins TRBV9 and TRBJ2-7, with D perhaps matching TRBD2 (6 bases). Germline V gene lookup returns CDR1 SGDLS and CDR2 YYNGEE. Trimming pared 3 bases from V and 4 bases from J, leaving 11 bases between. The CDR3 has 13 amino acids.

The chain carries TRBV10-3 and TRBJ1-1; maybe TRBD1 (5 bases). The CDR3 is 12 residues long. V gave up 4 bases and J gave up 8 bases, with 11 bases separating them. Germline lookup yields CDR1 ENHRY and CDR2 SYGVKD. The CDR3 is CAISGTPGEAFF. In DNA, the CDR3 is TGTGCCATCAGTGGGACACCAGGGGAAGCTTTCTTT.

The chain employs TRBV7-9 and TRBJ1-2; tentative D call: TRBD1 (5 bases). V lost 5 bases, J lost 2 bases, and 9 bases lay in between. The V gene's germline CDR1 is SEHNR and CDR2 FQNEAQ (reference sequence). The CDR3 length is 13 residues. The CDR3 region has the DNA TGTGCCAGCAGCCAGACAGAGAACTATGGCTACACCTTC. It codes for CASSQTENYGYTF.

The CDR3 bases are TGTGCCAGCAGCGATCTAGCGGGGCCCAGAGACAATGAGCAGTTCTTC. Protein sequence: CASSDLAGPRDNEQFF. The chain joins TRBV9 to TRBJ2-1; 9 bases align to TRBD2. The CDR3 covers 16 residues. J lost 5 bases, V lost 3 bases, and 9 bases had no gene match. Per germline, CDR1 SGDLS and CDR2 YYNGEE.

V is TRBV7-9 and J is TRBJ1-6; tentative D call: TRBD1 (6 bases). Germline CDR1 is SEHNR and CDR2 is FQNEAQ (reference sequence). The CDR3 is 14 residues long. V lost 3 bases to trimming and J lost 8 bases, with 11 bases between them. Here the CDR3 DNA reads TGTGCCAGCAGCTTTGGGGGGGCTCATTCACCCCTCCACTTT. Translated: CASSFGGAHSPLHF.

The chain uses TRBV9 and TRBJ1-1; D not certain. CDR3 length equals 16 residues. Per germline, CDR1 SGDLS and CDR2 YYNGEE. Trimming left V 0 bases short and J 6 bases short, with 18 bases between. Here the CDR3 DNA reads TGTGCCAGCAGCGTAGTTCAGGTTGGGTCCCCGCCTGAAGCTTTCTTT. Amino acid sequence: CASSVVQVGSPPEAFF. Full variable domain (outside the CDR3, taken from reference TRBV9 and TRBJ1-1): DSGVTQTPKHLITATGQRVTLRCSPRSGDLSVYWYQQSLDQGLQFLIQYYNGEERAKGNILERFSAQQFPDLHSELNLSSLELGDSALYFCASSVVQVGSPPEAFFGQGTRLTVV.

The chain uses TRBV6-5 and TRBJ2-3, with a tentative D call TRBD2 (8 bases). V dropped 2 bases and J dropped 4 bases, with 16 bases sitting between them. Germline V gives CDR1 MNHEY, CDR2 SVGAGI. The CDR3 sequence is 16 residues long. DNA of the CDR3: TGTGCCAGCAGTTACGAGGGGGCCGGGGGGGCAGATACGCAGTATTTT. It specifies CASSYEGAGGADTQYF.

The rearrangement uses TRBV5-5 and TRBJ1-2; the D is unclear. The CDR3 sequence is 14 residues long. Per the germline V gene, CDR1 is SGHKS and CDR2 is YYEKEE (reference sequence). V lost 0 bases to trimming and J lost 3 bases, with 9 bases between them. The CDR3 DNA reads TGTGCCAGCAGCTTGGGCGGGAGGGACTATGGCTACACCTTC. Translation: CASSLGGRDYGYTF.

This clone was seen at least ten times. J is TRBJ2-7 and V is TRBV7-9; maybe TRBD1 (5 bases). The CDR3 spans 15 residues. Looked up from germline, CDR1 is SEHNR and CDR2 is FQNEAQ (reference sequence). Trimming removed 1 base from V and 2 bases from J, with 12 bases in between. The CDR3 here is CASSLETGVPYEQYF. DNA for the CDR3: TGTGCCAGCAGCTTAGAAACAGGAGTTCCCTACGAGCAGTACTTC.

This clone was seen just once. V gene TRBV27 combines with J gene TRBJ2-7, with D possibly matching TRBD2 (5 bases). CDR1 is MNHEY and CDR2 is SMNVEV in the germline V gene (reference sequence). CDR3 length: 15 amino acids. Trimming left V 6 bases short and J 6 bases short, with 21 bases between. CDR3 coding DNA: TGTGCCAGCAGATTTAGTTTGGCAGGAGAGGGCGAGCAGTACTTC. It translates to CASRFSLAGEGEQYF.

This chain links TRBV19 with TRBJ2-2; 8 positions agree with TRBD2. With V trimmed by 3 bases and J by 5 bases, 5 bases remained unmatched. Germline-derived CDR1 and CDR2 are LNHDA and SQIVND (reference sequence). This CDR3 has 15 amino acids. The CDR3 here is CASSMVAGWTGELFF. The CDR3 DNA is TGTGCCAGTAGTATGGTAGCGGGGTGGACCGGGGAGCTGTTTTTT.

This clone was counted a few times. V and J are TRBV30 and TRBJ1-6; 10 bases agree with TRBD1. In germline, CDR1 is GTSNPN, CDR2 SVGIG (reference sequence). The V gene end was trimmed by 0 bases and the J gene end by 7 bases; junction bases not matched to a gene: 6. This CDR3 region has 16 residues. The CDR3: CAWSVKGGQGNSPLHF. The CDR3 nucleotides read TGTGCCTGGAGTGTAAAAGGGGGACAGGGGAATTCACCCCTCCACTTT.

V usage is TRBV2 and J usage is TRBJ1-2; 10 bases agree with TRBD1. Germline V lookup: CDR1 SNHLY, CDR2 FYNNEI. CDR3 length equals 16 residues. With 6 bases clipped from V and 5 bases from J, the junction kept 12 bases outside the gene matches. This CDR3 is CASSHPGTGARYGYTF. The CDR3, as DNA: TGTGCCAGCAGCCACCCCGGGACAGGGGCGAGGTATGGCTACACCTTC. The full variable domain, its missing parts supplied by reference TRBV2 and TRBJ1-2, is EPEVTQTPSHQVTQMGQEVILRCVPISNHLYFYWYRQILGQKVEFLVSFYNNEISEKSEIFDDQFSVERPDGSNFTLKIRSTKLEDSAMYFCASSHPGTGARYGYTFGSGTRLTVV.

In this sample, this clone turned up a few times. This chain uses TRBV18 with TRBJ1-2; 7 bases align to TRBD1. The ends lost 0 bases at V and 3 bases at J; junction bases unmatched: 4. Germline assignment: CDR1 KGHSH and CDR2 LQKENI. The CDR3 runs to 15 residues. This CDR3 is CASSPPDRRDYGYTF. The DNA for the CDR3 is TGTGCCAGCTCACCACCGGACAGGCGAGACTATGGCTACACCTTC.

The chain uses TRBV18 and TRBJ1-2; D not certain. There are 13 residues in the CDR3. Germline CDR1 reads KGHSH; CDR2 reads LQKENI. Trimming stripped 3 bases from V and 2 bases from J, with 7 bases between. CDR3 nucleotides: TGTGCCAGCTCACCTACGAGCAACTATGGCTACACCTTC. It codes for CASSPTSNYGYTF.

The genes are TRBV28 and TRBJ1-2; 8 bases line up with TRBD1. Germline V gene data show CDR1 as MDHEN and CDR2 as SYDVKM. The length of the CDR3 is 15 residues. The ends lost 4 bases at V and 0 bases at J; junction bases unmatched: 4. The CDR3 loop reads CASSSTGQANYGYTF. The CDR3 bases are TGTGCCAGCAGTTCCACGGGACAGGCTAACTATGGCTACACCTTC.

The chain carries TRBV2 and TRBJ1-4, with TRBD1 matching 9 bases. Germline V lookup: CDR1 SNHLY, CDR2 FYNNEI. Germline trimming cut 2 bases from V and 8 bases from J; bases unmatched to any gene: 6. The CDR3 runs to 15 residues. The CDR3 protein is CASSEQGTGNEKLFF. CDR3 sequence (DNA): TGTGCCAGCAGTGAACAGGGGACAGGGAACGAAAAACTGTTTTTT.

The genes are TRBV5-8 and TRBJ2-3, with TRBD2 identical over 10 bases. Germline assignment: CDR1 SGHTS and CDR2 YDEGEE. This CDR3 is built from 15 residues. After removal of 3 bases from V and 1 base from J, the junction contained 2 bases not matched to a gene. The CDR3 DNA reads as TGTGCCAGCAGCTATAGCGGGGGGCGCACAGATACGCAGTATTTT. Encoded protein: CASSYSGGRTDTQYF.

The chain is built from TRBV28 and TRBJ2-7; 11 bases line up with TRBD2. The CDR3 runs 16 residues. V lost 3 bases to trimming and J lost 1 base; unmatched junction nucleotides: 5. The germline gives CDR1 MDHEN, CDR2 SYDVKM. CDR3 sequence: CASSLVRTSGSYEQYF. The CDR3, as DNA: TGTGCCAGCAGTTTGGTAAGGACTAGCGGGTCCTACGAGCAGTACTTC.

The chain recombines TRBV3-1 (or the pseudogene TRBV3-2) with TRBJ1-1; D not resolved. Trimming shortened V by 4 bases and J by 3 bases, and 9 bases separated the two germline ends. The CDR3 contains 13 residues. Germline CDR1 and CDR2: LGHDT and YNNKEL (reference sequence). For the CDR3, the DNA is TGTGCCAGCAGCCCCCAGGACTACACTGAAGCTTTCTTT. The encoded protein is CASSPQDYTEAFF.

The genes are TRBV4-2 and TRBJ2-7; TRBD2 aligns across 11 bases. The CDR3 runs to 16 residues. CDR1 and CDR2 (germline): LGHNA, YNFKEQ. The trim removed 4 bases at V and 5 bases at J, leaving 10 bases unmatched. The CDR3 region is CASSRGTSGSTDEQYF. CDR3 coding DNA: TGTGCCAGCAGCCGGGGAACTAGCGGGAGTACAGACGAGCAGTACTTC.

This sequence joins TRBV5-5 and TRBJ2-5; TRBD2 agrees at 7 bases. In germline, CDR1 is SGHKS, CDR2 YYEKEE (reference sequence). The CDR3 totals 16 residues. Unmatched junction bases numbered 10, after V lost 4 bases and J lost 1 base. This CDR3 reads CASSPATSVGQETQYF. CDR3 sequence (DNA): TGTGCCAGCAGCCCCGCTACTAGCGTCGGCCAAGAGACCCAGTACTTC.

The chain employs TRBV5-4 and TRBJ2-5, with TRBD1 identical over 8 bases. Germline loops: CDR1 SGHNT, CDR2 YYREEE (reference sequence). Germline trimming cut 3 bases from V and 2 bases from J; bases unmatched to any gene: 6. The CDR3 spans 15 residues. The CDR3: CASSSPGTGQETQYF. CDR3 nucleotides: TGTGCCAGCAGCTCCCCCGGGACAGGTCAAGAGACCCAGTACTTC.

This clone was seen repeatedly, ten times or more. The rearrangement joins TRBV2 to TRBJ1-1; 8 bases fit TRBD1. Germline values: CDR1 SNHLY, CDR2 FYNNEI. Unmatched junction bases numbered 2, after V lost 4 bases and J lost 1 base. This CDR3 comprises 14 residues. The CDR3 DNA follows: TGTGCCAGCAGTGCCGGACAGGGGAACACTGAAGCTTTCTTT. Residues: CASSAGQGNTEAFF.

The V call is TRBV6-6, the J call TRBJ1-2; unclear D gene. Trimming removed 6 bases from V and 4 bases from J, with 15 bases in between. From germline, CDR1 is MNHNY and CDR2 SVGAGI (reference sequence). The CDR3 consists of 14 residues. The CDR3 DNA follows: TGTGCCAGCAGACCCAGTCGGGATGTCTATGGCTACACCTTC. This codes for CASRPSRDVYGYTF.

The V gene is TRBV28, the J gene TRBJ1-5, with D uncertain. The CDR3 is 17 residues long. The germline V gene encodes CDR1 MDHEN and CDR2 SYDVKM. The V end was cut by 2 bases, the J end by 0 bases, with 14 bases between. The CDR3 coding sequence is TGTGCCAGCAGTTTAGCGCGGGGAGTGTATAGCAATCAGCCCCAGCATTTT. It encodes CASSLARGVYSNQPQHF.

The chain links TRBV2 to TRBJ1-2; tentative D call: TRBD1 (6 bases). Trimming took 7 bases from V and 4 from J, leaving 16 bases between them. Germline V gives CDR1 SNHLY, CDR2 FYNNEI. The CDR3 is 14 residues long. Written as DNA, the CDR3 is TGTGCCAGCAAGGGGGGGCCGGTAATCTATGGCTACACCTTC. This codes for CASKGGPVIYGYTF.

The J gene is TRBJ1-1, the V gene TRBV6-5, with 8 bases aligning to TRBD1. J lost 0 bases, V lost 8 bases, and 8 bases had no gene match. CDR1 MNHEY and CDR2 SVGAGI come from the germline V gene. This CDR3 comprises 15 residues. CDR3 sequence (DNA): TGTGCCAGCGCGACAGGGGTTACCTTGAACACTGAAGCTTTCTTT. It specifies CASATGVTLNTEAFF.